This TCR beta chain came from a study of T cell clusters in autoimmune cytopenias. Measured by frequency, this clonotype is medium-sized (0.01 to 0.1%). TRB amplification used around 260 ng of peripheral blood genomic DNA. TRB rearrangements were amplified by touch-down multiplex PCR with mixed TRB-A/B primers. TCRdb re-called the multiplex PCR reads, yielding one record per CDR3 amino acid sequence without DNA. This table holds some 5,100 distinct CDR3 sequences. CDR1 and CDR2 (germline): SGHDT, YYEEEE. The CDR3 extends over 14 amino acids. The same data also went into a second study, on T cell repertoires in aging, cancer and after chemotherapy. That investigation notes: Six age groups, ranging from 30 or younger to 70 or older, included the donors. Healthy donor repertoires were recorded over several months to years and showed clear clonal overlap. No conclusions about immunological memory after chemotherapy can be drawn from the repertoire data.

V usage is TRBV5-6 and J usage is TRBJ1-6; TCRdb's D call, TRBD1, is unchecked because there is no DNA. The receptor was isolated from a human donor in good health. The sample was peripheral blood. CDR3 sequence: CASSQQGAPSPLHF.